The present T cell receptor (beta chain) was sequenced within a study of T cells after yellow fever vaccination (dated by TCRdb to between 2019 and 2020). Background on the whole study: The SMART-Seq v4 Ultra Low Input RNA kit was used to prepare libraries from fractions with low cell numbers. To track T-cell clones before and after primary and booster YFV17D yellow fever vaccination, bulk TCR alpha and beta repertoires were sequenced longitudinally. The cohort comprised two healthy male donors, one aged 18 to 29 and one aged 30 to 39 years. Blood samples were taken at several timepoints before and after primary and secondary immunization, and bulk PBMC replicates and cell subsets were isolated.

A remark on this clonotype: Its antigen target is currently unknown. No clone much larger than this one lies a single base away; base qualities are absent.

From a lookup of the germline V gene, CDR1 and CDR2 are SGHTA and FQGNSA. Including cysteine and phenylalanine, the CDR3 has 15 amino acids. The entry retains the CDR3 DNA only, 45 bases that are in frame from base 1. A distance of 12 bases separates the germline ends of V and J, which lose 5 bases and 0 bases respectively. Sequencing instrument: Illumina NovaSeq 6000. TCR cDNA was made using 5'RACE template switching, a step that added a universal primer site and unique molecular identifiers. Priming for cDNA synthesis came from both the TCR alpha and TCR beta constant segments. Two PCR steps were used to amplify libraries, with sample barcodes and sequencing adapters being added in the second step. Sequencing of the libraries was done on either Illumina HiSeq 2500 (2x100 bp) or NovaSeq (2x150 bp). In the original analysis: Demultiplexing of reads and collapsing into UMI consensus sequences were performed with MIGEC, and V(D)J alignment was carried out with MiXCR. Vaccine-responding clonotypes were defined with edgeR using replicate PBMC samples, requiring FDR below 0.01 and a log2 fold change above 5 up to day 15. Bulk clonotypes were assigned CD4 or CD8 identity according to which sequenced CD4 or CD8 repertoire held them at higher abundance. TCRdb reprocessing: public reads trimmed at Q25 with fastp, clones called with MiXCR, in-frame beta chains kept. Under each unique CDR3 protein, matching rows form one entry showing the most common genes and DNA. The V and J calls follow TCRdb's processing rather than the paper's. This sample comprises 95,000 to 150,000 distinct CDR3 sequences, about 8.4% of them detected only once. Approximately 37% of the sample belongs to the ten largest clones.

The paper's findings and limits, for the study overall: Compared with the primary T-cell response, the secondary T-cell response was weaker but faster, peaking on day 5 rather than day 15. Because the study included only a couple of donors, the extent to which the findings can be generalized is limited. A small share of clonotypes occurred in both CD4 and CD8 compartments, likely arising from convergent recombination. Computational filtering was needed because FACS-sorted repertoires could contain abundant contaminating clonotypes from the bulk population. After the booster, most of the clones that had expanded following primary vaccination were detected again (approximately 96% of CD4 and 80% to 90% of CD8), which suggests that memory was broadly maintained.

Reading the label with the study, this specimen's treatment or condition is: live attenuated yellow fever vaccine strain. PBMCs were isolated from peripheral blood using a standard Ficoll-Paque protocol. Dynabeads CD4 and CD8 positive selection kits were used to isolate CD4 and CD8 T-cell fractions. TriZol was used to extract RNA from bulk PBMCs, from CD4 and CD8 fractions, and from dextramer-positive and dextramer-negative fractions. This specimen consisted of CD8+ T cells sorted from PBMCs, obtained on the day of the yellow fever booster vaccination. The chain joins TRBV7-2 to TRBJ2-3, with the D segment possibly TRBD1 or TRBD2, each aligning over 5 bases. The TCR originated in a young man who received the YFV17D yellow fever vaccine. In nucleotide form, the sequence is TGTGCCAGCAGCCCGGGACCCCTAAGCACAGATACGCAGTATTTT. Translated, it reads CASSPGPLSTDTQYF.